Listed here is a single TCR beta chain. The antigen is undetermined. The data were obtained in a study of human T cells and chemical hapten exposure. Study-level information: Patients were given diphenylcyclopropenone on the scalp weekly across the approximately 25-week study. Study outcomes and limitations: Expanded TCRs were compared with controls, and the expanded TCRs formed significantly more large CDR3 similarity clusters. TCRs above 1 in 1000 frequency did not change with DPC sensitization.

TCRdb re-called the RACE reads with MiXCR, one entry per CDR3 protein. The sample holds under 100,000 distinct CDR3 sequences, 7.5% to 9.5% seen once. V was cut by 3 bases and J by 7 bases, with 17 bases left in between. The germline V gene has CDR1 SGHRS and CDR2 YFSETQ. The CDR3 sequence is 15 residues long. Time point: pre-sensitization, week 0. Treatment denoted: therapeutic diphenylcyclopropenone sensitization with weekly scalp DPC. This receptor was taken from a man in his forties with alopecia areata. Some clones in this sample may be carry-over from other donors' samples. The V call is TRBV5-1, the J call TRBJ2-1, with D perhaps matching TRBD2 (7 bases). The source material was whole blood, sampled in connection with sensitization to the hapten diphenylcyclopropenone (DPC). Written as DNA, the CDR3 is TGCGCCAGCAGCTCCACAGGGAGGGGATGGAATGAGCAGTTCTTC. Amino acids: CASSSTGRGWNEQFF.